Presented here are 17 T cell receptor beta chains from one specimen sequenced in a study of blood T cell repertoires in COVID-19. Generated by immunoSEQ multiplex PCR, the TCRdb table keeps only in-frame clones and is missing some. The data show around 290,000 clones, around nine tenths seen once. Sequenced: PBMCs or T cells enriched from blood (not recorded which). The receptors were gathered from a woman aged 35 to 49 who had recovered from COVID-19.

The rearrangement joins TRBV9 to TRBJ1-6; 8 bases are shared with TRBD1. Per the germline V gene, CDR1 is SGDLS and CDR2 is YYNGEE. The V and J ends lost 0 bases and 10 bases, in that order; junction bases with no gene match: 3. CDR3 length equals 14 residues. The CDR3 nucleotides read TGTGCCAGCAGCGTAGCCGGGACAGGATCACCCCTCCACTTT. As protein: CASSVAGTGSPLHF.

This clone has only one observation. This chain links TRBV2 with TRBJ2-1; maybe TRBD1 (5 bases). V gave up 2 bases and J gave up 9 bases, with 14 bases separating them. From germline, CDR1 is SNHLY and CDR2 FYNNEI. The CDR3 loop spans 14 amino acids. CDR3 region: CASSEWRRAIEQFF. CDR3 sequence (DNA): TGTGCCAGCAGTGAATGGCGCAGGGCTATTGAGCAGTTCTTC.

This clone was observed a handful of times. The chain links TRBV29-1 to TRBJ1-2; 10 bases map to TRBD1. V dropped 4 bases and J dropped 1; count of bases not matched to a gene: 12. Germline loops: CDR1 SQVTM, CDR2 ANQGSEA. The CDR3 spans 17 residues. The CDR3 loop is CSVGEIGTGAVNYGYTF. The CDR3 DNA follows: TGCAGCGTTGGGGAAATTGGGACAGGGGCGGTTAACTATGGCTACACCTTC.

The V call is TRBV4-2, the J call TRBJ1-4, with 8 bases matching TRBD1. The V and J ends lost 1 base and 2 bases, in that order; junction bases with no gene match: 3. This CDR3 spans 16 amino acids. Germline V CDR1 and CDR2: LGHNA, YNFKEQ. The DNA for the CDR3 is TGTGCCAGCAGCCAAGGGCAGGGGGCTACTAATGAAAAACTGTTTTTT. Translated: CASSQGQGATNEKLFF.

The chain combines TRBV5-1 with TRBJ1-2; no definite D call. The V gene lost 0 bases and the J gene lost 4 bases, with 16 bases spanning the gap. CDR3 length: 16 amino acids. CDR1 and CDR2 from the germline V gene are SGHRS and YFSETQ. CDR3 sequence: CASSLVGRPNAYGYTF. DNA for the CDR3: TGCGCCAGCAGCTTGGTCGGCAGGCCCAACGCCTATGGCTACACCTTC.

J is TRBJ1-2 and V is TRBV28, with a tentative D call TRBD1 (6 bases). With 6 bases removed from V and 2 bases from J, the gap between germline ends came to 13 bases. The CDR3 is 14 amino acids. The germline gives CDR1 MDHEN, CDR2 SYDVKM. The CDR3 region has the DNA TGTGCCAGCAGGTCCTCCACAGGGAACTATGGCTACACCTTC. Amino acids: CASRSSTGNYGYTF.

V and J are TRBV5-1 and TRBJ2-7, with TRBD2 as a possible D gene (5 bases). The germline V gene has CDR1 SGHRS and CDR2 YFSETQ. Trimming removed 4 bases at V and 0 bases at J, with 5 bases between. CDR3 length: 12 amino acids. The CDR3 sequence: CASSRDSYEQYF. In DNA form, the CDR3 reads TGCGCCAGCAGCCGGGACTCCTACGAGCAGTACTTC.

This clone showed up just a few times. The genes are TRBV7-9 and TRBJ2-3; D possibly corresponds to TRBD2 (6 bases). V lost 5 bases, J lost 2 bases, and 14 bases lay in between. The CDR3 totals 15 residues. Germline V gene data show CDR1 as SEHNR and CDR2 as FQNEAQ (reference sequence). The CDR3 DNA sequence: TGTGCCAGCAGCCCCGGGACTTACCTCACAGATACGCAGTATTTT. It encodes CASSPGTYLTDTQYF. Using reference TRBV7-9 and TRBJ2-3 for the parts outside the CDR3, the full variable domain is DTGVSQNPRHKITKRGQNVTFRCDPISEHNRLYWYRQTLGQGPEFLTYFQNEAQLEKSRLLSDRFSAERPKGSFSTLEIQRTEQGDSAMYLCASSPGTYLTDTQYFGPGTRLTVL.

This clone has just one count. The chain has TRBV7-3 and TRBJ2-1; 9 bases line up with TRBD1. This CDR3 region has 16 residues. The V gene end was trimmed by 4 bases and the J gene end by 4 bases; junction bases not matched to a gene: 8. Germline assignment: CDR1 SGHTA and CDR2 FQGTGA. This CDR3 is CASSSGQGTVYNEQFF. The CDR3 DNA reads as TGTGCCAGCAGCTCAGGACAGGGGACGGTATACAATGAGCAGTTCTTC. Using reference TRBV7-3 and TRBJ2-1 for the parts outside the CDR3, the full variable domain is GAGVSQTPSNKVTEKGKYVELRCDPISGHTALYWYRQSLGQGPEFLIYFQGTGAADDSGLPNDRFFAVRPEGSVSTLKIQRTERGDSAVYLCASSSGQGTVYNEQFFGPGTRLTVL.

The chain recombines TRBV12-5 with TRBJ1-1, with a possible D match to TRBD1 (6 bases). Germline V CDR1 and CDR2: LGHNT, FRNRAP. The length of the CDR3 is 14 residues. Trimming removed 6 bases at V and 0 bases at J, with 11 bases between. CDR3 amino acids: CASGLTGMNTEAFF. CDR3 nucleotide sequence: TGTGCTAGTGGACTCACAGGGATGAACACTGAAGCTTTCTTT.

This clone is a singleton in its sample. This chain uses TRBV2 with TRBJ2-5; no definite D call. CDR3 length equals 13 residues. Germline CDR1 and CDR2: SNHLY and FYNNEI. V was clipped by 8 bases and J by 1 base, with 11 bases between them. CDR3 sequence reads: CASEQEAQETQYF. CDR3 nucleotides: TGTGCCAGCGAGCAGGAAGCCCAAGAGACCCAGTACTTC.

V and J are TRBV19 and TRBJ1-1; TRBD1 agrees at 9 bases. Germline trimming cut 6 bases from V and 5 bases from J; bases unmatched to any gene: 10. In germline, CDR1 is LNHDA, CDR2 SQIVND (reference sequence). There are 15 residues in the CDR3. The CDR3 sequence is CASRLPGQGWTEAFF. Written as DNA, the CDR3 is TGTGCCAGTAGACTACCGGGACAGGGTTGGACTGAAGCTTTCTTT.

Here the CDR3 reads CAWRQYEGYTF. The CDR3 DNA is TGTGCCTGGAGACAGTATGAGGGCTACACCTTC. This chain links TRBV30 with TRBJ1-2; D gene uncertain. V was clipped by 3 bases and J by 8 bases, with 10 bases between them. Germline CDR1 and CDR2: GTSNPN and SVGIG (reference sequence). The CDR3 runs 11 residues.

The chain employs TRBV4-2 and TRBJ2-5, with D possibly TRBD1 on 5 matching bases. This CDR3 is 14 amino acids long. Trimming cost V 1 base and J 1 base, with 7 bases left between them. Germline V CDR1 and CDR2: LGHNA, YNFKEQ. The CDR3 DNA follows: TGTGCCAGCAGCCAAGGCGACAGCCAAGAGACCCAGTACTTC. Protein sequence: CASSQGDSQETQYF.

This rearrangement joins TRBV9 to TRBJ2-1; 9 bases align to TRBD2. Germline V gene data show CDR1 as SGDLS and CDR2 as YYNGEE. The V and J ends lost 3 bases and 10 bases, in that order; junction bases with no gene match: 11. This CDR3 has 15 amino acids. The CDR3 DNA sequence: TGTGCCAGCAGCGCGGGACTAGCAGCTGCTAGAGAGCAGTTCTTC. The encoded protein is CASSAGLAAAREQFF.

This chain uses TRBV10-3 with TRBJ2-1; 13 nucleotides agree with TRBD2. The trim removed 4 bases at V and 8 bases at J, leaving 2 bases unmatched. CDR1 is ENHRY, CDR2 SYGVKD, per germline. The CDR3 has 14 residues. The CDR3 here is CAISGTSGGDEQFF. CDR3 nucleotide sequence: TGTGCCATCAGTGGGACTAGCGGGGGTGATGAGCAGTTCTTC.

This sequence joins TRBV2 and TRBJ2-2, with D tentatively TRBD1 (6 bases). CDR3 length equals 17 residues. V dropped 5 bases and J dropped 5 bases, with 21 bases sitting between them. In germline, CDR1 is SNHLY, CDR2 FYNNEI. The CDR3 sequence: CASSSPTGHLGTGELFF. CDR3 bases: TGTGCCAGCAGTTCCCCGACAGGCCATCTGGGTACCGGGGAGCTGTTTTTT.